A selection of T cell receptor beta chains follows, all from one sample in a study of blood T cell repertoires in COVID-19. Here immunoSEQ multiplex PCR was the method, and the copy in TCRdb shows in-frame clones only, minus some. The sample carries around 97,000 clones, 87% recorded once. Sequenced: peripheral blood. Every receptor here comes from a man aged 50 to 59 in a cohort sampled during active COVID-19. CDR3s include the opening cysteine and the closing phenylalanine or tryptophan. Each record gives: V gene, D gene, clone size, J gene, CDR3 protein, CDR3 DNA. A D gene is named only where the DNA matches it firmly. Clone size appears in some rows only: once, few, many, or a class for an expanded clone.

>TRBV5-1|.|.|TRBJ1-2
CASSLDYGDYGYTF
TGCGCCAGCAGCTTGGATTACGGAGACTATGGCTACACCTTC
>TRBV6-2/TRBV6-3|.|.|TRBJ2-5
CASSYPTQETQYF
TGTGCCAGCAGTTACCCAACACAAGAGACCCAGTACTTC
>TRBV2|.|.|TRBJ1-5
CATHRDTDQPQHF
TGTGCCACCCATAGGGACACCGATCAGCCCCAGCATTTT
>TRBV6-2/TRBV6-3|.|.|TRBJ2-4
CASSYVLDRGGDANIQYF
TGTGCCAGCAGTTACGTCCTTGACAGGGGAGGGGACGCGAACATTCAGTACTTC
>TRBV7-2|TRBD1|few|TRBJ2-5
CASSLGPGTGQETQYF
TGTGCCAGCAGCTTAGGCCCGGGGACAGGGCAAGAGACCCAGTACTTC
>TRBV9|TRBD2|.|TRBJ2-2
CASSYTGTSVNTGELFF
TGTGCCAGCAGCTACACCGGGACTAGCGTTAACACCGGGGAGCTGTTTTTT
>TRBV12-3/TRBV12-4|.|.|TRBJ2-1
CASSGQMFQFF
TGTGCCAGCAGTGGTCAGATGTTTCAGTTCTTC
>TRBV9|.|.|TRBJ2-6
CASSVPRVPSGANVLTF
TGTGCCAGCAGCGTCCCCCGGGTCCCCTCTGGGGCCAACGTCCTGACTTTC
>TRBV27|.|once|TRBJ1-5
CASSLGGALNQPQHF
TGTGCCAGCAGTTTGGGGGGGGCTCTCAATCAGCCCCAGCATTTT
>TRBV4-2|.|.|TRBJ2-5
CASSQNGGEETQYF
TGTGCCAGCAGCCAAAATGGGGGCGAAGAGACCCAGTACTTC
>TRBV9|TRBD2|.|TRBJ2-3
CASSVALAGWADTQYF
TGTGCCAGCAGCGTAGCTCTAGCGGGGTGGGCAGATACGCAGTATTTT
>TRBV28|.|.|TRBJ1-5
CASSSGGQPQHF
TGTGCCAGCAGTTCTGGGGGGCAGCCCCAGCATTTT
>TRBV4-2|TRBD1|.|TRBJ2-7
CASSNPGTGHDEQYF
TGTGCCAGCAGCAACCCCGGGACAGGGCACGACGAGCAGTACTTC
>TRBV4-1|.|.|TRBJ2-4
CASSQSLRDIQYF
TGCGCCAGCAGCCAGAGCCTCAGGGACATTCAGTACTTC